These 15 T cell receptor beta chains were sequenced from one sample in a study of blood T cell repertoires in COVID-19. Sequenced by immunoSEQ multiplex PCR; TCRdb stores in-frame clones only, minus some. The sample contains 200,000 to 250,000 clones, 80% to 90% of which appear only once. Input material: peripheral blood. The receptors shown here come from a woman over 75 with COVID-19, enrolled during active disease.

The V and J genes are TRBV5-4 and TRBJ1-2; D may be TRBD1 (6 bases). The CDR3 runs to 15 residues. The germline V and J ends were trimmed by 0 bases and 4 bases, with 13 bases remaining between them. Germline assignment: CDR1 SGHNT and CDR2 YYREEE (reference sequence). This chain's CDR3 is CASSLAPTGPYGYTF. The CDR3 DNA is TGTGCCAGCAGCTTGGCCCCCACAGGGCCCTATGGCTACACCTTC.

Notes on this clone: Other DNA sequences within the sample encode an identical CDR3. The chain is built from TRBV7-2 and TRBJ1-1; D is undetermined. This CDR3 has 13 amino acids. The V end was cut by 2 bases, the J end by 1 base, with 5 bases between. Germline V gene lookup returns CDR1 SGHTA and CDR2 FQGNSA. In DNA form, the CDR3 reads TGTGCCAGCAGCTTAAGAGCGAACACTGAAGCTTTCTTT. It is translated as CASSLRANTEAFF.

The V gene is TRBV2, the J gene TRBJ2-7; a possible D gene is TRBD2 (5 bases). CDR3 size: 14 residues. Germline assignment: CDR1 SNHLY and CDR2 FYNNEI. V was clipped by 7 bases and J by 3 bases, with 16 bases between them. CDR3 in amino acids: CASNVPGGGYEQYF. DNA of the CDR3: TGTGCCAGCAACGTGCCAGGAGGTGGCTACGAGCAGTACTTC.

This CDR3 reads CASSLEIGAWGVRQPQHF. The CDR3 DNA sequence: TGTGCCAGCAGCTTAGAGATAGGGGCGTGGGGGGTTCGCCAGCCCCAGCATTTT. The gene calls are TRBV7-2 and TRBJ1-5; the D gene is possibly TRBD1 (5 bases). This CDR3 region has 18 residues. Trimming took 1 base from V and 7 from J, leaving 23 bases between them. In germline, CDR1 is SGHTA, CDR2 FQGNSA. Full variable domain (rest looked up from reference TRBV7-2 and TRBJ1-5): GAGVSQSPSNKVTEKGKDVELRCDPISGHTALYWYRQSLGQGLEFLIYFQGNSAPDKSGLPSDRFSAERTGGSVSTLTIQRTQQEDSAVYLCASSLEIGAWGVRQPQHFGDGTRLSIL.

This clone was detected a few times. This sequence joins TRBV28 and TRBJ1-3; the D gene is possibly TRBD1 (5 bases). The CDR3 spans 13 residues. V lost 8 bases, J lost 0 bases, and 8 bases lay in between. Germline CDR1 reads MDHEN; CDR2 reads SYDVKM. The CDR3 coding sequence is TGTGCCAGCGCGGACACCTCTGGAAACACCATATATTTT. This gives the protein CASADTSGNTIYF.

The chain couples TRBV7-8 to TRBJ2-1; D is perhaps TRBD1 (6 bases). The germline V gene encodes CDR1 SGHVS and CDR2 FQNEAQ. This CDR3 contains 16 residues. Trimming pared 5 bases from V and 8 bases from J, leaving 22 bases between. CDR3 in DNA: TGTGCCAGCAGCCCTAGCAGGGGCAGGACAAGGGATGAGCAGTTCTTC. This codes for CASSPSRGRTRDEQFF.

V gene TRBV7-2 combines with J gene TRBJ1-6, with D hard to call. The ends were cut back, 3 bases at V and 4 bases at J, with 10 bases in the middle. CDR3 length: 15 amino acids. Germline lookup yields CDR1 SGHTA and CDR2 FQGNSA. In DNA form, the CDR3 reads TGTGCCAGCAGCTTGGGCGGGAATTATAATTCACCCCTCCACTTT. The encoded protein is CASSLGGNYNSPLHF.

This chain joins TRBV4-2 and TRBJ2-7; tentatively, D is TRBD2 (5 bases). CDR1 and CDR2 from the germline V gene are LGHNA and YNFKEQ. CDR3 size: 14 residues. Trimming took 1 base from V and 2 from J, leaving 9 bases between them. DNA of the CDR3: TGTGCCAGCAGCCAAGGATCCGGGGCCTACGAGCAGTACTTC. Translated: CASSQGSGAYEQYF.

The J gene is TRBJ1-2, the V gene TRBV5-1, with D hard to call. Trimming removed 0 bases at V and 1 base at J, with 10 bases between. Germline V gives CDR1 SGHRS, CDR2 YFSETQ. This CDR3 is built from 15 residues. CDR3 sequence reads: CASSLGPNNNYGYTF. CDR3 sequence (DNA): TGCGCCAGCAGCTTGGGGCCCAACAATAACTATGGCTACACCTTC.

Written as DNA, the CDR3 is TGTGCCAGCAGTTATGGCCAGGGGGGGAACACTGAAGCTTTCTTT. Protein sequence: CASSYGQGGNTEAFF. This chain connects TRBV6-6 to TRBJ1-1; 7 bases are shared with TRBD1. The CDR3 covers 15 residues. V was clipped by 3 bases and J by 1 base; unmatched bases: 5. From germline, CDR1 is MNHNY and CDR2 SVGAGI (reference sequence).

The chain's CDR3 is CASSPNIATNEKLFF. Here the CDR3 DNA reads TGTGCCAGCTCCCCAAACATTGCAACTAATGAAAAACTGTTTTTT. The rearrangement links TRBV18 to TRBJ1-4, with D unclear. Trimming cost V 6 bases and J 0 bases, with 11 bases left between them. Germline V gene data show CDR1 as KGHSH and CDR2 as LQKENI. CDR3 size: 15 residues.

J is TRBJ1-2 and V is TRBV11-2, with 7 bases identical to TRBD1. Germline V gene data show CDR1 as SGHAT and CDR2 as FQNNGV. The CDR3 loop spans 15 amino acids. With V trimmed by 4 bases and J by 8 bases, 13 bases remained unmatched. CDR3 DNA: TGTGCCAGCAGCTCGAGACAGCCCGGGGACAGAGGCTACACCTTC. Translation gives CASSSRQPGDRGYTF.

Of note for this clone: Other DNA sequences in this sample translate to the same CDR3. The V call is TRBV5-1, the J call TRBJ1-5; D is unclear. The germline V gene encodes CDR1 SGHRS and CDR2 YFSETQ. This CDR3 contains 13 residues. Between the trimmed V and J ends, which lost 0 bases and 4 bases, there was a span of 5 bases. In DNA form, the CDR3 reads TGCGCCAGCAGCTTGGCTCAGAATCAGCCCCAGCATTTT. It translates to CASSLAQNQPQHF.

V and J are TRBV7-2 and TRBJ2-7, with D perhaps TRBD1 (6 bases). Looked up from germline, CDR1 is SGHTA and CDR2 is FQGNSA. The length of the CDR3 is 15 residues. V lost 5 bases and J 3 bases, leaving 17 bases between the germline ends. The chain's CDR3 is CASSPGQPADYEQYF. The CDR3 DNA is TGTGCCAGCAGCCCAGGACAGCCGGCTGACTACGAGCAGTACTTC. Full variable domain (remainder filled in from reference TRBV7-2 and TRBJ2-7): GAGVSQSPSNKVTEKGKDVELRCDPISGHTALYWYRQSLGQGLEFLIYFQGNSAPDKSGLPSDRFSAERTGGSVSTLTIQRTQQEDSAVYLCASSPGQPADYEQYFGPGTRLTVT.

The chain joins TRBV30 to TRBJ1-6; D not resolved. Germline CDR1 reads GTSNPN; CDR2 reads SVGIG (reference sequence). Trimming shortened V by 4 bases and J by 4 bases, and 5 bases separated the two germline ends. This CDR3 is 12 amino acids long. CDR3 loop: CAWKRYNSPLHF. Written as DNA, the CDR3 is TGTGCCTGGAAGCGGTATAATTCACCCCTCCACTTT.